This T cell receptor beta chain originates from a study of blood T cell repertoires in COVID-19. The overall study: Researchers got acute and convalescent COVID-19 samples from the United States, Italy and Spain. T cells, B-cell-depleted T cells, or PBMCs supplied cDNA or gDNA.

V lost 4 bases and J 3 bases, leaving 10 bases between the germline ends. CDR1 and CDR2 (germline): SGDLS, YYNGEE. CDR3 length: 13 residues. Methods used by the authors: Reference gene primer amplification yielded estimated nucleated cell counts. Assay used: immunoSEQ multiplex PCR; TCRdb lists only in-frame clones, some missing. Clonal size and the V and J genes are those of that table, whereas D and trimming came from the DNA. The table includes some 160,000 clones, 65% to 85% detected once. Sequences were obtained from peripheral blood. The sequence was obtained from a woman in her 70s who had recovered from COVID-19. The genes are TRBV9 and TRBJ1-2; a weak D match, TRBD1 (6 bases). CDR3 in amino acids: CASSPGGYYGYTF. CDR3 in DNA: TGTGCCAGCAGCCCTGGGGGCTACTATGGCTACACCTTC.